The present entry profiles one T cell receptor (beta chain) with its context. Its antigen is still unknown. The source of the sample is a study of cytomegalovirus exposure and HLA in healthy donors. As for the study in general: Approximately 180 million T cells yielded 100 million or so unique TCR beta sequences in earlier analysis.

Study-wide points: V- and J-gene trimming in TCR beta was tied to a missense DCLRE1C variant by an analysis performed later. Cytomegalovirus association was assigned to about 150 TCR beta chains.

Both 60 Vbeta primers and 13 Jbeta primers went into the PCR. Clones were sequenced by immunoSEQ multiplex PCR, and TCRdb holds only the in-frame ones, with some missing. The repertoire holds about 200,000 clones, with around 80% as singletons. The length of the CDR3 is 16 residues. V lost 2 bases, J lost 2 bases, and 15 bases lay in between. CDR1 is MNHEY, CDR2 SMNVEV, per germline (reference sequence). The clonotype originates from a man between 18 and 29 years old in good health and CMV-seronegative. The chain joins TRBV27 to TRBJ1-2, with unresolved D. Sequencing was carried out using PBMCs. In nucleotides, the CDR3 is TGTGCCAGCAGTTTAACGGCGGATACATCGAACTATGGCTACACCTTC. Its protein product is CASSLTADTSNYGYTF.